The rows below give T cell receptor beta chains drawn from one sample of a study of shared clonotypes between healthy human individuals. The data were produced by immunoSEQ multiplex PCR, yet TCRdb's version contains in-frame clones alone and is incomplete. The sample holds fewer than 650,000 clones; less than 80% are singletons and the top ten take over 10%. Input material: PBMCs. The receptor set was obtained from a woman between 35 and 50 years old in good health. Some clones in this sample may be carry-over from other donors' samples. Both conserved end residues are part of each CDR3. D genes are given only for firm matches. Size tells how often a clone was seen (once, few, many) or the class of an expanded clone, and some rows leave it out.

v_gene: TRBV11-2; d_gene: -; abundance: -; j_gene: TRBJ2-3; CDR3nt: TGTGCCAGCAGCTTAGACACTACAGATACGCAGTATTTT; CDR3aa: CASSLDTTDTQYF
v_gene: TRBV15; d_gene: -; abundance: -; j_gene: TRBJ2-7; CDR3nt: TGTGCCACCAGCAGAGACCGTTCCTACGAGCAGTACTTC; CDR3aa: CATSRDRSYEQYF
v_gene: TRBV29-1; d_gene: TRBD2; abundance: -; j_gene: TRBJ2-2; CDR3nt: TGCAGCGTGCAACTAGCGGGAGGGCCGTACACCGGGGAGCTGTTTTTT; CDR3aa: CSVQLAGGPYTGELFF
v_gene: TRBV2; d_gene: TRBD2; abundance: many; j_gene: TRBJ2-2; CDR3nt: TGTGCCAGCAGTAGTATGAGCGGGAGGAACACCGGGGAGCTGTTTTTT; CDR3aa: CASSSMSGRNTGELFF
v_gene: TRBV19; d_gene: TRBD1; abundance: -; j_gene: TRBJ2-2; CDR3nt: TGTGCCAGTAGTAGGGGGACAGGCACCGGGGAGCTGTTTTTT; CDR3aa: CASSRGTGTGELFF
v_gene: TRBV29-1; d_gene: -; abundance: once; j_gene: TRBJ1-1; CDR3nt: TGCAGCGTTGAGACAGGAGGCGCTGAAGCTTTCTTT; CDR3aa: CSVETGGAEAFF
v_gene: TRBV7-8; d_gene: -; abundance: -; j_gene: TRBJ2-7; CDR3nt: TGTGCCAGCAGCTTAGTGGTACGAGGAGAGGCCCAGCAGTACTTC; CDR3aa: CASSLVVRGEAQQYF
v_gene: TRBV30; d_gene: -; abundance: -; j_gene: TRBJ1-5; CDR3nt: TGTGCCTGGAGTGGGGCTAACAATCAGCCCCAGCATTTT; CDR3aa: CAWSGANNQPQHF
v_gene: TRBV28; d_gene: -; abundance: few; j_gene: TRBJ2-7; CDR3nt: TGTGCCAGCAGTCATCCCCTAGCTCCCTACGAGCAGTACTTC; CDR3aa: CASSHPLAPYEQYF
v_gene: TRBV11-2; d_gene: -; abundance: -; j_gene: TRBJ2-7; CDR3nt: TGTGCCAGCAGCTTAGGGGTAGGGATCTACGAGCAGTACTTC; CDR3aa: CASSLGVGIYEQYF
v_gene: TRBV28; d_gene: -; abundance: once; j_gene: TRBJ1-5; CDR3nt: TGTGCCAGCAGCCTTCGGAGCGGGAGCACAGATACGCAGCATTTT; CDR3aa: CASSLRSGSTDTQHF
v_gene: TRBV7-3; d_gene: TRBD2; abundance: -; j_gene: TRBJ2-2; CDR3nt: TGTGCCAGCAGCCCGGGAGGACGGGGGACCGGGGAGCTGTTTTTT; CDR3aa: CASSPGGRGTGELFF
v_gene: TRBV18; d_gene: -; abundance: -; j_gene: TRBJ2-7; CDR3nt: TGTGCCAGCTCACCTTCAGGGCGCGCCTCCTCCTACGAGCAGTACTTC; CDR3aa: CASSPSGRASSYEQYF
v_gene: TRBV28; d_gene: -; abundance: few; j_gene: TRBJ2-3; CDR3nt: TGTGCCAGCAGTTTAATGGGAGCGGCTAGCACAGATACGCAGTATTTT; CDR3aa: CASSLMGAASTDTQYF
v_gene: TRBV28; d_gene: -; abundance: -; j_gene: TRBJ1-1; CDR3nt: TGTGCCAGCAGTTTTGCGGGGGAGGGGAACACTGAAGCTTTCTTT; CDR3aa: CASSFAGEGNTEAFF
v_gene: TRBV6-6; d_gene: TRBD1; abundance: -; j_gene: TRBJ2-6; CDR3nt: TGTGCCAGCAGTTACACAGGGGCCGGGGCCAACGTCCTGACTTTC; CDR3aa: CASSYTGAGANVLTF
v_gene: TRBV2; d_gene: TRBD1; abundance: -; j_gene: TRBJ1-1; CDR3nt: TGTGCCAGCAGTGAACCGGGACAGGGCGGTCTTGAAGCTTTCTTT; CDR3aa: CASSEPGQGGLEAFF
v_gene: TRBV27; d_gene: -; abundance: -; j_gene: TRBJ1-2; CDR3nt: TGTGCCAGCAGTAGAGGACCGCTTGGCTATGGCTACACCTTC; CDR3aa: CASSRGPLGYGYTF
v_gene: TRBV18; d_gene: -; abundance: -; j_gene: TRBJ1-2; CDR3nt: TGTGCCAGCTCAACCTTTGCGGAAAACTATGGCTACACCTTC; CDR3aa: CASSTFAENYGYTF
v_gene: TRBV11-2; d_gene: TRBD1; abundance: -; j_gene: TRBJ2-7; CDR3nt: TGTGCCAGCAGCCCCCTGAGGGGGACAGGGTACGAGCAGTACTTC; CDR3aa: CASSPLRGTGYEQYF
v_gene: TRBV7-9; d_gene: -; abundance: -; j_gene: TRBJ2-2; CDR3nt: TGTGCCAGCAGCCAAGATGATGGGGGAGTTGTGGAGCTGTTTTTT; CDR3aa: CASSQDDGGVVELFF
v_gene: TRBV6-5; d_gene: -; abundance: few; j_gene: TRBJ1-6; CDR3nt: TGTGCCAGCAGTTACAGTAATTCACCCCTCCACTTT; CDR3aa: CASSYSNSPLHF
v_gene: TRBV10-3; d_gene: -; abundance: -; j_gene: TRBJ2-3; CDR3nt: TGTGCCATCAGTGGGAACGCCCCGGAAGCAGATACGCAGTATTTT; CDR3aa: CAISGNAPEADTQYF
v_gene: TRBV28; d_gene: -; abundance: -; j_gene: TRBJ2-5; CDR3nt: TGTGCCAGCAGCCTTAGGTACCAAGAGACCCAGTACTTC; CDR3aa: CASSLRYQETQYF
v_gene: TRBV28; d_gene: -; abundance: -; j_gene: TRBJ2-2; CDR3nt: TGTGCCAGCAGTTTTTTCACCGGGGAGCTGTTTTTT; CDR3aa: CASSFFTGELFF
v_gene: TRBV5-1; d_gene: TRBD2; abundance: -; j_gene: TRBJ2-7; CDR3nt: TGCGCCAGCAGCCCAACCACTAGCGCCTCCTCTGACGAGCAGTACTTC; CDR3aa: CASSPTTSASSDEQYF
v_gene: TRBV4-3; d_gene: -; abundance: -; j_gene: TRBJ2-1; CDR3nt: TGCGCCAGCAGCCAGTTAAAAGTAGGGCTAGTCGCTGAGCAGTTCTTC; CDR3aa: CASSQLKVGLVAEQFF